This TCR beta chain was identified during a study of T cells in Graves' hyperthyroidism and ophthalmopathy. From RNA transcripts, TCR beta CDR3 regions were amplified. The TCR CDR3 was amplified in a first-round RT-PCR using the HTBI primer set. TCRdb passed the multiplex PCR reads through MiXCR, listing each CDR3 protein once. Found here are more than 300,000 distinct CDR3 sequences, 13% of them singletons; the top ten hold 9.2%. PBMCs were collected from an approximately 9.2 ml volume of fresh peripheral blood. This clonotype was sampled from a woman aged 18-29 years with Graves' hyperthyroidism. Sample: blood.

CDR3 sequence: CASSLGAEETQYF. The CDR3 DNA is TGCGCCAGCAGCTTGGGGGCGGAGGAGACCCAGTACTTC. This sequence joins TRBV5-1 and TRBJ2-5; no definite D call. Trimming took 0 bases from V and 5 from J, leaving 8 bases between them. The germline CDR1 and CDR2 sequences are SGHRS and YFSETQ. The CDR3 is 13 amino acids.